Below are 12 T cell receptor beta chains sequenced from a single sample in a study of a mutant IDH1 vaccine in newly diagnosed glioma. Time point indicated: baseline, week 1 (first vaccination visit). Treatment here: pre-vaccination baseline after standard-of-care therapy. Clones were read by immunoSEQ multiplex PCR, and TCRdb kept only the in-frame ones, dropping some. The table includes fewer than 100,000 clones, 85% to 90% detected once. The specimen was PBMCs, collected from a glioma patient treated with radiotherapy, temozolomide or both. These TCRs come from a woman in her forties or fifties with glioma.

This chain uses TRBV15 with TRBJ2-1; 13 nucleotides align to TRBD2. There are 17 residues in the CDR3. CDR1 LNHNV and CDR2 YYDKDF come from the germline V gene (reference sequence). The junction had 8 bases not matched to a gene; V was cut back by 1 base and J by 8 bases. The CDR3 here is CATSRGIGLAGVYEQFF. DNA of the CDR3: TGTGCCACCAGCAGAGGTATCGGACTAGCGGGAGTCTATGAGCAGTTCTTC.

The gene calls are TRBV5-1 and TRBJ1-4; D gene uncertain. Germline values: CDR1 SGHRS, CDR2 YFSETQ. The CDR3 contains 15 residues. Trimming took 3 bases from V and 0 from J, leaving 9 bases between them. The DNA of the CDR3 is TGCGCCAGCAGCTCCACCGGGGCAACTAATGAAAAACTGTTTTTT. Translation: CASSSTGATNEKLFF.

This chain links TRBV6-1 with TRBJ1-4, with D perhaps TRBD1 (5 bases). Per the germline V gene, CDR1 is MNHNS and CDR2 is SASEGT. The length of the CDR3 is 15 residues. Between the trimmed V and J ends, which lost 6 bases and 1 base, there was a span of 12 bases. The DNA for the CDR3 is TGTGCCAGCAGGAGGGTCGGGGGAACTAATGAAAAACTGTTTTTT. Amino acids: CASRRVGGTNEKLFF.

The genes are TRBV7-2 and TRBJ1-3, with D possibly being TRBD1 (6 bases). V was clipped by 5 bases and J by 4 bases, with 15 bases between them. The CDR3 contains 15 residues. In germline, CDR1 is SGHTA, CDR2 FQGNSA. In nucleotides, the CDR3 is TGTGCCAGCAGCCAACAGGGAGGAAGGGGAAACACCATATATTTT. It codes for CASSQQGGRGNTIYF.

This sequence joins TRBV7-9 and TRBJ2-1, with D unresolved. The germline CDR1 and CDR2 sequences are SEHNR and FQNEAQ (reference sequence). The CDR3 spans 12 residues. The V end lost 2 bases, the J end lost 6 bases, and 5 bases lay between the germline ends. CDR3 in amino acids: CASSLKVNEQFF. CDR3 coding DNA: TGTGCCAGCAGCTTAAAGGTCAATGAGCAGTTCTTC. The whole variable domain, remainder taken from reference TRBV7-9 and TRBJ2-1, is DTGVSQNPRHKITKRGQNVTFRCDPISEHNRLYWYRQTLGQGPEFLTYFQNEAQLEKSRLLSDRFSAERPKGSFSTLEIQRTEQGDSAMYLCASSLKVNEQFFGPGTRLTVL.

The chain recombines TRBV18 with TRBJ2-1, with TRBD2 identical over 9 bases. The CDR3 totals 16 residues. Germline CDR1 KGHSH, CDR2 LQKENI. V lost 3 bases, J lost 8 bases, and 11 bases stayed unmatched. DNA for the CDR3: TGTGCCAGCTCACCCGTGGCGGGAGGGCCAATGGATGAGCAGTTCTTC. This gives the protein CASSPVAGGPMDEQFF.

This chain joins TRBV6-1 and TRBJ1-1, with D possibly TRBD1 on 5 matching bases. Germline values: CDR1 MNHNS, CDR2 SASEGT. This CDR3 is 13 amino acids long. V was trimmed by 8 bases and J by 4 bases, leaving 14 bases between them. CDR3 region: CASGRAGSTEAFF. CDR3 DNA sequence: TGTGCCAGCGGGCGGGCAGGGAGCACTGAAGCTTTCTTT.

The chain has TRBV4-1 and TRBJ1-6; D is possibly TRBD1 (6 bases). Germline V gene sequence: CDR1 MGHRA, CDR2 YSYEKL. This CDR3 has 14 residues. V was clipped by 3 bases and J by 7 bases, with 10 bases between them. The chain's CDR3 is CASSQGAKNSPLHF. The CDR3 DNA reads TGCGCCAGCAGCCAGGGGGCAAAGAATTCACCCCTCCACTTT.

V is TRBV4-2 and J is TRBJ2-7; D ambiguous. Germline values: CDR1 LGHNA, CDR2 YNFKEQ. This CDR3 is 11 amino acids long. V was pared by 0 bases and J by 5 bases, with 2 bases between. Here the CDR3 reads CASSQDNEQYF. The CDR3 coding sequence is TGTGCCAGCAGCCAAGACAACGAGCAGTACTTC.

This clone was picked up one time. This chain links TRBV29-1 with TRBJ1-2; D is ambiguous. The CDR3 sequence is 8 residues long. Germline-derived CDR1 and CDR2 are SQVTM and ANQGSEA. Trimming shortened V by 5 bases and J by 8 bases, and 3 bases separated the two germline ends. CDR3 residues: CSVSGYTF. CDR3 nucleotide sequence: TGCAGCGTTAGCGGCTACACCTTC.

The V gene is TRBV29-1, the J gene TRBJ2-7; 7 nucleotides line up with TRBD2. The V gene end was trimmed by 2 bases and the J gene end by 4 bases; junction bases not matched to a gene: 8. The CDR3 has 14 amino acids. Germline CDR1 reads SQVTM; CDR2 reads ANQGSEA. CDR3 region: CSVENPGGGYEQYF. DNA for the CDR3: TGCAGCGTTGAAAACCCGGGGGGTGGGTACGAGCAGTACTTC.

V gene TRBV6-5 combines with J gene TRBJ2-2, with D possibly matching TRBD1 (6 bases). Trimming cost V 8 bases and J 4 bases, with 11 bases left between them. The CDR3 spans 13 residues. CDR1 and CDR2 from the germline V gene are MNHEY and SVGAGI. CDR3 bases: TGTGCCAGCGCGTACAGGGCCACCGGGGAGCTGTTTTTT. Translation: CASAYRATGELFF.